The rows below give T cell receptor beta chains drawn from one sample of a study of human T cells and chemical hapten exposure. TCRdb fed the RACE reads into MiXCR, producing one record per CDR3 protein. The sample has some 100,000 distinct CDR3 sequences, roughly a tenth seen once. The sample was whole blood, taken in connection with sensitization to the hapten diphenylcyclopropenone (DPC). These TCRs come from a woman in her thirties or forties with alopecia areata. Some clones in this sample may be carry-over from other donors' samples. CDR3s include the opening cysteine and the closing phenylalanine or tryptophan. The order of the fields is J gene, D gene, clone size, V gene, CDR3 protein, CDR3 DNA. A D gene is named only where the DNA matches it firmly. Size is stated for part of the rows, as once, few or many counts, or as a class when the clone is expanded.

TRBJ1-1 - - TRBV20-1 CSVRDVRQNLLNTEAFF TGCAGTGTTAGAGATGTAAGACAAAACCTCCTGAACACTGAAGCTTTCTTT
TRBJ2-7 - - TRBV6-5 CASSYSFLGGSSYEQYF TGTGCCAGCAGTTACTCGTTCTTAGGAGGGAGCTCCTACGAGCAGTACTTC
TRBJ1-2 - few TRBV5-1 CASSADRYGYTF TGCGCCAGCAGCGCTGATAGATATGGCTACACCTTC
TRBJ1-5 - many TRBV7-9 CASSDLNQPQHF TGTGCCAGCAGCGATCTCAATCAGCCCCAGCATTTT
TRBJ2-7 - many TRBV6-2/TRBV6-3 CASSYSRWDFPQDPPYEQYF TGTGCCAGCAGTTACTCGCGCTGGGACTTCCCTCAAGATCCTCCCTACGAGCAGTACTTC
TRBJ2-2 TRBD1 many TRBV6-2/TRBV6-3 CASSFLGQGNRELFF TGTGCCAGCAGTTTCCTAGGACAGGGGAACCGGGAGCTGTTTTTT
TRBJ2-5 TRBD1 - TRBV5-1 CASSLGQGWQTQYF TGCGCCAGCAGCTTAGGACAGGGTTGGCAGACCCAGTACTTC
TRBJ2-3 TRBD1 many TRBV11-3 CASSIRTGLTDTQYF TGTGCCAGCAGCATCCGGACAGGTCTGACAGATACGCAGTATTTT
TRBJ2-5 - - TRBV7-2 CASSLDWAGGGQETQYF TGTGCCAGCAGCTTAGATTGGGCGGGTGGGGGCCAAGAGACCCAGTACTTC
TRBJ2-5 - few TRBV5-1 CASSSPTGGLIVGETQYF TGCGCCAGCAGCTCACCGACAGGTGGATTAATAGTAGGAGAGACCCAGTACTTC
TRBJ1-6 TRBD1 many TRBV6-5 CASRPPGQAYNSPLHF TGTGCCAGCAGGCCACCGGGACAGGCTTATAATTCACCCCTCCACTTT
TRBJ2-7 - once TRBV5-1 CASSQSGSSYEQYF TGCGCCAGCAGTCAGTCAGGCAGCTCCTACGAGCAGTACTTC
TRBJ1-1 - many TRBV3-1 CASSFQHSGTEAFF TGTGCCAGCAGCTTCCAACATTCAGGCACTGAAGCTTTCTTT
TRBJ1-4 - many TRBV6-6 CASSYSSEKLFF TGTGCCAGCAGTTACTCGAGTGAAAAACTGTTTTTT
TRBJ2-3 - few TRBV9 CASSAAGSTDTQYF TGTGCCAGCAGCGCGGCGGGTAGCACAGATACGCAGTATTTT
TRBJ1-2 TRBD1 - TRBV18 CASSPISGTGDYGYTF TGTGCCAGCTCACCTATCTCCGGGACAGGAGATTATGGCTACACCTTC
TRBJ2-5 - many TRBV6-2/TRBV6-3 CASSPRPETQYF TGTGCCAGCAGCCCCCGGCCGGAGACCCAGTACTTC
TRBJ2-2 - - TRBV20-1 CSARPLPTGELFF TGCAGTGCTAGACCGCTTCCCACCGGGGAGCTGTTTTTT
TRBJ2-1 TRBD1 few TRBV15 CATSRDGQGFNEQFF TGTGCCACCAGCAGAGACGGACAGGGATTCAATGAGCAGTTCTTC
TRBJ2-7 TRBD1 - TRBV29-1 CSVEIQDRGHEQYF TGCAGCGTTGAAATCCAGGACAGGGGGCACGAGCAGTACTTC
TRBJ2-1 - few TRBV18 CASSPSKGVLEYNEQFF TGTGCCAGCTCACCATCGAAGGGTGTCCTGGAGTACAATGAGCAGTTCTTC
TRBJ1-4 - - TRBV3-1 CASALRGTNEKLFF TGTGCCAGCGCCCTCAGGGGCACTAATGAAAAACTGTTTTTT
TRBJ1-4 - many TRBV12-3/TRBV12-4 CASSLGRTNEKLFF TGTGCCAGCAGTTTGGGAAGAACTAATGAAAAACTGTTTTTT
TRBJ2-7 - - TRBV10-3 CAIRTRPTTEYEQYF TGTGCCATCAGAACCAGACCCACGACTGAATACGAGCAGTACTTC
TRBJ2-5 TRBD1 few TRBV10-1 CASSDSRGQGMAEPWETQYF TGCGCCAGCAGTGATAGCAGGGGACAGGGAATGGCGGAGCCCTGGGAGACCCAGTACTTC
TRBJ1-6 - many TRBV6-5 CASSLRTLYSPLHF TGTGCCAGCAGTCTCAGAACTCTTTATTCACCCCTCCACTTT
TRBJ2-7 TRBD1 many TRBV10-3 CAISESPGQGLYEQYF TGTGCCATCAGTGAGAGCCCGGGACAGGGGCTCTACGAGCAGTACTTC
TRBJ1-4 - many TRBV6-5 CASSQSATNEKLFF TGTGCCAGCAGCCAATCCGCAACTAATGAAAAACTGTTTTTT
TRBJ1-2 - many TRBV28 CASGSGALNYGYTF TGTGCCAGCGGTTCTGGGGCGCTTAACTATGGCTACACCTTC
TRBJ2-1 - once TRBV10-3 CAISGGRSGFHNEQFF TGTGCCATCAGTGGGGGGCGGAGCGGGTTCCACAATGAGCAGTTCTTC
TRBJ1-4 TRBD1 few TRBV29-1 CSVRGTGDNEKLFF TGCAGCGTCCGCGGCACAGGGGACAATGAAAAACTGTTTTTT
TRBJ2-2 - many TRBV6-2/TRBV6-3 CASARGPMGTGELFF TGTGCCAGCGCGCGGGGGCCCATGGGCACCGGGGAGCTGTTTTTT
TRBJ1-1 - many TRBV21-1 CASSKGGVLSAFF TGTGCCAGCAGTAAAGGGGGGGTCCTTTCAGCTTTCTTT
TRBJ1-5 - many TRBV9 CAAAHGFCNQPQHF TGTGCCGCAGCCCACGGATTTTGCAATCAGCCCCAGCATTTT
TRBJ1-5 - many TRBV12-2 CASRLALVDSQGNQPQHF TGTGCAAGTCGCTTAGCCCTAGTAGACTCTCAGGGCAATCAGCCCCAGCATTTT
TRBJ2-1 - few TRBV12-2 CASRSPRLAGDYNEQFF TGTGCAAGTCGCTCGCCCCGACTAGCGGGGGACTACAATGAGCAGTTCTTC
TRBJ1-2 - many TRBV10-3 CAISERDNYGYTF TGTGCCATCAGTGAGCGGGACAACTATGGCTACACCTTC
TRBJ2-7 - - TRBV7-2 CASSLDNALYYEQYF TGTGCCAGCAGCTTAGACAACGCATTATACTACGAGCAGTACTTC
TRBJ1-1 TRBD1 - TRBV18 CASSPKGAGSEAFF TGTGCCAGCTCACCCAAGGGGGCGGGAAGTGAAGCTTTCTTT
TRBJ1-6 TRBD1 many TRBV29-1 CSVGDRSDSPLHF TGCAGCGTGGGGGACAGATCAGATTCACCCCTCCACTTT
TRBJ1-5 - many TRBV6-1 CASSEQGAYQPQHF TGTGCCAGCAGTGAACAGGGTGCATATCAGCCCCAGCATTTT
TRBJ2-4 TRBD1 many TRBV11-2 CASSPFDGTAF TGTGCCAGCAGCCCTTTCGACGGGACAGCCTTC
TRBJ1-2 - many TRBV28 CASSPRVGRNYGYTF TGTGCCAGCAGTCCCCGCGTGGGGCGAAACTATGGCTACACCTTC
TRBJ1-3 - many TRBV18 CASSPYRDLSGNTIYF TGTGCCAGCTCACCATACAGGGACCTCTCTGGAAACACCATATATTTT
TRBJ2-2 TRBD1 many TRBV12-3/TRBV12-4 CASRRTGRAGELFF TGTGCCAGCAGGAGGACAGGGCGGGCCGGGGAGCTGTTTTTT